This entry is about one TCR beta chain. What it binds is not known. Germline-derived CDR1 and CDR2 are ENHRY and SYGVKD. V lost 0 bases and J 7 bases, leaving 9 bases between the germline ends. This CDR3 is built from 14 residues. These data come from a study of shared clonotypes between healthy human individuals. The run depth of the assay was deep. This table comes from immunoSEQ multiplex PCR, and its TCRdb copy is limited to in-frame clones, with some not included. This sample has about 2.4 million clones; approximately 90% occur once, and the top ten carry around 0.14%. Study-level points and caveats: A limitation of the genetic and exposure-history diversity represented arose from few donors. Naive subsets tended to show greater estimated richness than memory subsets.

The CD4+ fraction was divided into a CD45RA+ naive subset and a CD45RA-negative memory subset. What was sequenced was naive CD4+ T cells sorted from blood. The subset denotes: CD45RA+ positively selected. The receptor was isolated from a young man in good health. The chain carries TRBV10-3 and TRBJ2-2; D not resolved. The CDR3 coding sequence is TGTGCCATCAGTGAGTCTTTTCAATTCGGGGAGCTGTTTTTT. Its translation: CAISESFQFGELFF.